The entry below gives a single T cell receptor (beta chain) sequence along with its context. What it binds is not known. TCRdb recomputed clones from the PCR reads via MiXCR. The sample contains around 4,500 clones, under 45% of which appear only once. None of the patients had undergone any treatment ahead of thyroid surgery. The data originate from a study of metastatic and nonmetastatic thyroid tumors. Background on the study: Blood and tumor or nodule tissue repertoires from malignant and benign thyroid patients were compared. Broader study findings: Reportedly, malignant thyroid tumors had significantly higher TCR beta diversity than benign nodules, in blood and tumor.

Germline CDR1 reads MDHEN; CDR2 reads SYDVKM. V was shortened by 5 bases and J by 8 bases, with 9 bases between the two germline ends. The CDR3 has 11 residues. The rearrangement uses TRBV28 and TRBJ1-1; maybe TRBD1 (6 bases). The sample comprised adjacent normal tissue. This sequence was found in a male donor with papillary thyroid cancer or a benign thyroid nodule (not recorded which). Some clones in this sample may be carry-over from other donors' samples. The CDR3 sequence is CASSLDREAFF. CDR3 bases: TGTGCCAGCAGTCTTGACAGGGAAGCTTTCTTT.